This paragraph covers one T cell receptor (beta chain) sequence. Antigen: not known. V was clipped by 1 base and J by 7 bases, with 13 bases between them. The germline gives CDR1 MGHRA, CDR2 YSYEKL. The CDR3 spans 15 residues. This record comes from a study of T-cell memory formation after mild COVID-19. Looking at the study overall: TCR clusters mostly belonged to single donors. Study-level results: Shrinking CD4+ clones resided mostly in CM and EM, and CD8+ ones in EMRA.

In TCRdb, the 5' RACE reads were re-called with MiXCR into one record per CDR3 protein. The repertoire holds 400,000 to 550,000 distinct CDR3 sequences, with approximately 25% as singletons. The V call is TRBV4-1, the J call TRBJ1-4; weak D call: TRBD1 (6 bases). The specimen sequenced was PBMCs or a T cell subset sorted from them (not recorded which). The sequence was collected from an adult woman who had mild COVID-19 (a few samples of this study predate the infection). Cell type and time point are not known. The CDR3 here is CASSQAGGPGEKLFF. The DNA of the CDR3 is TGCGCCAGCAGCCAAGCCGGGGGGCCGGGTGAAAAACTGTTTTTT.